Each of the 25 T cell receptor beta chains below was sequenced from the same sample in a study of blood T cell repertoires in COVID-19. Profiled with immunoSEQ multiplex PCR; TCRdb holds only in-frame clones, not every one. The repertoire holds approximately 260,000 clones, 70% to 90% seen once, with roughly 9.6% in the top ten. The source material was peripheral blood. The source is a woman in her 70s with acute or convalescent COVID-19.

The J gene is TRBJ1-1, the V gene TRBV2; tentatively, D is TRBD1 (5 bases). The length of the CDR3 is 9 residues. Germline loops: CDR1 SNHLY, CDR2 FYNNEI. CDR3 sequence (DNA): TGTGTGGACACCCCTCGAGCTTTCTTT. It yields the protein CVDTPRAFF. The variable domain in full, completed from reference TRBV2 and TRBJ1-1, reads EPEVTQTPSHQVTQMGQEVILRCVPISNHLYFYWYRQILGQKVEFLVSFYNNEISEKSEIFDDQFSVERPDGSNFTLKIRSTKLEDSAMYFCVDTPRAFFGQGTRLTVV.

The J gene is TRBJ2-2, the V gene TRBV7-3, with 9 positions matching TRBD2. Germline CDR1 is SGHTA and CDR2 is FQGTGA. V shed 10 bases, J shed 7 bases, and the junction held 7 bases outside the gene matches. The CDR3 consists of 13 residues. CDR3: CATAGGPNGELFF. CDR3 DNA sequence: TGTGCCACCGCGGGGGGGCCTAACGGGGAGCTGTTTTTT.

The V gene is TRBV5-5, the J gene TRBJ1-1, with a possible D match to TRBD1 (6 bases). The germline V and J ends were trimmed by 4 bases and 11 bases, with 21 bases remaining between them. Germline assignment: CDR1 SGHKS and CDR2 YYEKEE (reference sequence). The CDR3 covers 14 residues. The CDR3: CASSAETGRFGAFF. The CDR3 bases are TGTGCCAGCAGCGCCGAGACAGGTCGGTTCGGGGCTTTCTTT.

This clone was recorded only once. The chain uses TRBV25-1 and TRBJ1-1, with 7 positions matching TRBD1. Germline lookup yields CDR1 MGHDK and CDR2 SYGVNS. With V trimmed by 4 bases and J by 5 bases, 10 bases remained unmatched. The CDR3 covers 15 residues. The CDR3 nucleotides are TGTGCCAGCAGTGGCGTCGAGGGGGCGAGGACTGAAGCTTTCTTT. It specifies CASSGVEGARTEAFF.

This clone showed up just once. The V call is TRBV4-1, the J call TRBJ1-4; tentative D call: TRBD1 (6 bases). In germline, CDR1 is MGHRA, CDR2 YSYEKL. The CDR3 is made up of 18 amino acids. V lost 5 bases, J lost 0 bases, and 19 bases lay in between. The CDR3: CASSATTGFISTNEKLFF. The DNA of the CDR3 is TGCGCCAGCAGCGCGACCACAGGGTTCATATCAACTAATGAAAAACTGTTTTTT.

The chain uses TRBV7-8 and TRBJ2-5; TRBD2 matches at 8 bases. Germline V gene sequence: CDR1 SGHVS, CDR2 FQNEAQ. The CDR3 covers 16 residues. V was pared by 5 bases and J by 0 bases, with 8 bases of the junction left unmatched. The CDR3, as DNA: TGTGCCAGCAGCCCACGGGAGGGATCCTACCAAGAGACCCAGTACTTC. This translates into CASSPREGSYQETQYF.

CDR3 nucleotides: TGTGCCAGCAGGGTCTCAGGGGTCGATGAAGCTTTCTTT. Its protein is CASRVSGVDEAFF. This sequence joins TRBV2 and TRBJ1-1; TRBD1 is a possible D gene (6 bases). Looked up from germline, CDR1 is SNHLY and CDR2 is FYNNEI. The CDR3 contains 13 residues. Trimming stripped 6 bases from V and 7 bases from J, with 15 bases between.

This sequence joins TRBV5-5 and TRBJ1-1; D is perhaps TRBD1 (5 bases). The CDR3 totals 16 residues. CDR1 is SGHKS, CDR2 YYEKEE, per germline (reference sequence). V was clipped by 1 base and J by 1 base, with 14 bases between them. CDR3 sequence: CASSLRAQGTNTEAFF. The CDR3 DNA sequence: TGTGCCAGCAGCTTGAGGGCTCAGGGAACGAACACTGAAGCTTTCTTT.

The rearrangement uses TRBV15 and TRBJ1-4; tentatively, D is TRBD1 (6 bases). The CDR3 is made up of 13 amino acids. Trimming cost V 1 base and J 8 bases, with 8 bases left between them. Germline CDR1 is LNHNV and CDR2 is YYDKDF (reference sequence). The CDR3 DNA reads as TGTGCCACCAGCAGAGGGCAGGGGGAAAAACTGTTTTTT. This encodes CATSRGQGEKLFF.

The V and J genes are TRBV6-5 and TRBJ1-2; D uncertain. The CDR3 has 10 amino acids. The germline CDR1 and CDR2 sequences are MNHEY and SVGAGI. V lost 8 bases to trimming and J lost 8 bases, with 9 bases between them. CDR3 in DNA: TGTGCCAGCCTCGAGGTGGGCTACACCTTC. Its protein is CASLEVGYTF.

The sample holds a few counts of this clone. This chain's CDR3 is CASSPNSGGVTGELFF. Written as DNA, the CDR3 is TGCGCCAGCAGCCCCAATTCGGGGGGTGTCACCGGGGAGCTGTTTTTT. V gene TRBV5-1 combines with J gene TRBJ2-2; 7 bases are shared with TRBD2. J lost 4 bases, V lost 4 bases, and 10 bases had no gene match. CDR3 length: 16 residues. The germline CDR1 and CDR2 sequences are SGHRS and YFSETQ.

The V call is TRBV30, the J call TRBJ1-2, with 8 bases lining up with TRBD1. This CDR3 spans 14 amino acids. Germline values: CDR1 GTSNPN, CDR2 SVGIG (reference sequence). After removal of 3 bases from V and 6 bases from J, the junction contained 9 bases not matched to a gene. The chain's CDR3 is CAWRLGQATDGYTF. In nucleotides, the CDR3 is TGTGCCTGGAGGTTGGGACAGGCGACTGATGGCTACACCTTC.

As concerns this clone: Compared with germline, one end of the junction differs, possibly owing to a read error. The J gene is TRBJ2-3, the V gene TRBV11-2; 13 bases align to TRBD2. This CDR3 is built from 13 residues. The germline V gene encodes CDR1 SGHAT and CDR2 FQNNGV. The CDR3 coding sequence is TGTGCCAGCAGCTCGGGAACCGGGACTAGCGGGGTGTTT. This encodes CASSSGTGTSGVF. Based on the CDR3 plus reference TRBV11-2 and TRBJ2-3, the full variable domain is EAGVAQSPRYKIIEKRQSVAFWCNPISGHATLYWYQQILGQGPKLLIQFQNNGVVDDSQLPKDRFSAERLKGVDSTLKIQPAKLEDSAVYLCASSSGTGTSGVFGPGTRLTVL.

The gene calls are TRBV18 and TRBJ1-6; 7 bases are a match to TRBD1. Germline assignment: CDR1 KGHSH and CDR2 LQKENI. Trimming at V came to 5 bases and at J to 3 bases, leaving 4 bases not matched to a gene. The CDR3 is 15 amino acids. The CDR3 is CASSSGTVYNSPLHF. CDR3 sequence (DNA): TGTGCCAGCTCATCGGGGACAGTCTATAATTCACCCCTCCACTTT.

The table lists this clone with a few counts. This chain links TRBV7-9 with TRBJ2-7; D is possibly TRBD1 (5 bases). Trimming took 5 bases from V and 2 from J, leaving 13 bases between them. This CDR3 has 14 residues. CDR1 is SEHNR, CDR2 FQNEAQ, per germline (reference sequence). CDR3 amino acids: CASSTQWGAYEQYF. CDR3 bases: TGTGCCAGCAGCACCCAGTGGGGCGCCTACGAGCAGTACTTC.

CDR3 in DNA: TGCGCCAGCAGCTTGGGGGGGACTCCTGTTTATGGCTACACCTTC. Amino acids: CASSLGGTPVYGYTF. V usage is TRBV5-1 and J usage is TRBJ1-2; D may be TRBD1 (5 bases). V lost 0 bases to trimming and J lost 5 bases, with 14 bases between them. The CDR3 is 15 residues long. CDR1 SGHRS and CDR2 YFSETQ come from the germline V gene.

This chain links TRBV6-2 or TRBV6-3 with TRBJ2-7; no clear D gene. The germline V and J ends were trimmed by 5 bases and 4 bases, with 18 bases remaining between them. Germline values: CDR1 MNHEY, CDR2 SVGEGT. This CDR3 has 15 amino acids. This CDR3 is CASSGDATGYYEQYF. CDR3 nucleotide sequence: TGTGCCAGCAGTGGCGACGCGACTGGGTATTACGAGCAGTACTTC.

The chain employs TRBV7-9 and TRBJ2-1, with a tentative D call TRBD2 (6 bases). The V gene lost 1 base and the J gene lost 10 bases, with 11 bases spanning the gap. Germline CDR1 SEHNR, CDR2 FQNEAQ (reference sequence). The CDR3 covers 13 residues. CDR3 nucleotides: TGTGCCAGCAGCTTAGTAGATGCGGGGGAGCAGTTCTTC. It codes for CASSLVDAGEQFF. Combining the CDR3 with reference TRBV7-9 and TRBJ2-1 gives the whole variable domain DTGVSQNPRHKITKRGQNVTFRCDPISEHNRLYWYRQTLGQGPEFLTYFQNEAQLEKSRLLSDRFSAERPKGSFSTLEIQRTEQGDSAMYLCASSLVDAGEQFFGPGTRLTVL.

V gene TRBV3-1 (or the pseudogene TRBV3-2) combines with J gene TRBJ2-1, with 8 bases lining up with TRBD2. V gave up 8 bases and J gave up 6 bases; unmatched junction bases: 12. Per germline, CDR1 LGHDT and CDR2 YNNKEL (reference sequence). This CDR3 has 15 amino acids. In DNA, the CDR3 is TGTGCCAGCTGCTCTCGGGGGGGCCGCATCAATGAGCAGTTCTTC. Translated, it gives CASCSRGGRINEQFF.

This clone has more than one count but fewer than ten. The chain links TRBV5-6 to TRBJ2-2, with 9 bases aligning to TRBD1. Germline lookup yields CDR1 SGHDT and CDR2 YYEEEE. The CDR3 is 16 amino acids. The trim removed 2 bases at V and 7 bases at J, leaving 9 bases unmatched. This CDR3 is CASSFFPGQGGGELFF. The CDR3 region has the DNA TGTGCCAGCAGCTTTTTTCCGGGACAGGGTGGCGGGGAGCTGTTTTTT.

The chain has TRBV19 and TRBJ2-7, with 10 bases fitting TRBD1. This CDR3 has 14 amino acids. Trimming at V came to 7 bases and at J to 3 bases, leaving 6 bases not matched to a gene. CDR1 LNHDA and CDR2 SQIVND come from the germline V gene (reference sequence). The DNA for the CDR3 is TGTGCCAGTAATCCGGGACAGGGGTTCTACGAGCAGTACTTC. Translated: CASNPGQGFYEQYF.

This sequence joins TRBV3-1 (or the pseudogene TRBV3-2) and TRBJ2-7; tentative D call: TRBD2 (5 bases). This CDR3 comprises 17 residues. V dropped 2 bases and J dropped 3 bases, with 20 bases sitting between them. Germline V gives CDR1 LGHDT, CDR2 YNNKEL (reference sequence). The CDR3: CASSQSVSRTGHYEQYF. The CDR3, as DNA: TGTGCCAGCAGCCAATCGGTTTCTCGGACTGGGCACTACGAGCAGTACTTC.

As regards this clone: Other nucleotide sequences in the sample specify the same CDR3. V and J are TRBV27 and TRBJ2-3; a possible D gene is TRBD1 (5 bases). The CDR3 consists of 13 residues. Deletions cut 2 bases from V and 3 bases from J, with 6 bases between. Germline CDR1 MNHEY, CDR2 SMNVEV (reference sequence). CDR3 loop: CASSLRGTDTQYF. The DNA for the CDR3 is TGTGCCAGCAGTTTAAGGGGTACAGATACGCAGTATTTT.

This clone was picked up many times. The CDR3 DNA reads TGTGCCAGCAAACGGGACAGGGGAACCTCTTATGGCTACACCTTC. This gives the protein CASKRDRGTSYGYTF. The chain combines TRBV28 with TRBJ1-2; 10 bases align to TRBD1. Trimming at V came to 7 bases and at J to 5 bases, leaving 10 bases not matched to a gene. From germline, CDR1 is MDHEN and CDR2 SYDVKM. This CDR3 has 15 amino acids.

The chain carries TRBV14 and TRBJ1-4; tentative D call: TRBD1 (6 bases). Trimming took off 3 bases at V and 5 bases at J, with 22 bases between the two ends. Germline values: CDR1 SGHDN, CDR2 FVKESK. The CDR3 length is 18 residues. CDR3 amino acids: CASSHGRTRPGANEKLFF. In DNA, the CDR3 is TGTGCCAGCAGCCATGGAAGAACGAGGCCAGGGGCAAATGAAAAACTGTTTTTT.